This TCR beta chain was profiled in a study of CD8+CD57+ T cells in acquired aplastic anemia. Overall study: Sorted CD4+ and CD8+ cells yielded DNA averaging around 3 ug. Average CD4+ read depth in healthy donors was approximately 11 million reads.

Using genomic DNA as the template, TCR beta VDJ and CDR3 profiling was carried out. TCRdb called the reads again in MiXCR, with one record for every CDR3 protein. In the table there are some 48,000 distinct CDR3 sequences, 55% to 75% of which are singletons. Germline-derived CDR1 and CDR2 are LGHNA and YSLEER. This CDR3 region has 15 residues. The ends were cut back, 1 base at V and 1 base at J, with 7 bases in the middle. V is TRBV4-3 and J is TRBJ1-4; perhaps TRBD1 as D (5 bases). The clonotype originates from a human donor in good health, serving as a control. The sequenced sample was sorted CD4+, CD8+, or CD8+CD57+ T cells (not recorded which) from PBMCs. The CDR3 nucleotides read TGCGCCAGCAGCCAAGGGGGGGGAACTAATGAAAAACTGTTTTTT. This translates into CASSQGGGTNEKLFF.